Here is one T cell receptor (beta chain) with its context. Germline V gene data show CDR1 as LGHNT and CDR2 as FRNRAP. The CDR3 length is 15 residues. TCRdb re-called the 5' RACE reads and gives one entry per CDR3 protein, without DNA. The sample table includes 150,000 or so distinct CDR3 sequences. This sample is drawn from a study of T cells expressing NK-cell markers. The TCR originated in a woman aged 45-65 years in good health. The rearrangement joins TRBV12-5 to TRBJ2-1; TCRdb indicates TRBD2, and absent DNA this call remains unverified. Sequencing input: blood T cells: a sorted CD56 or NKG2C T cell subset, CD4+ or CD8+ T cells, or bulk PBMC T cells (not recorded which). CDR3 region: CASGFSGVLVDEQFF.